The source of this T cell receptor beta chain is a study of T cells after posttransplantation cyclophosphamide. The assay was immunoSEQ multiplex PCR, and TCRdb's table has in-frame clones only and misses some. The data show roughly 35,000 clones, none appearing only once, with 6% to 8.5% held by the ten largest. The table lists this clone with many counts. Its target is unknown. Germline CDR1 reads SGHRS; CDR2 reads YFSETQ. Deletions cut 0 bases from V and 5 bases from J, with 12 bases between. The CDR3 loop spans 15 amino acids. Whole-study findings and limits: Later blood repertoires were often dominated by clones from the donor CD8+ memory compartment. Blood and skin or GI T cell repertoires showed limited TRB overlap.

The V and J genes are TRBV5-1 and TRBJ1-3; D may be TRBD1 (5 bases). The sequenced sample consisted of PBMCs. This clonotype was obtained from a woman in her forties or fifties in good health and a related stem cell transplant donor. The CDR3 coding sequence is TGCGCCAGCAGCTTGGCCGGGCAGGGCAGAAACACCATATATTTT. The encoded protein is CASSLAGQGRNTIYF.